The rows below give T cell receptor beta chains drawn from one sample of a study of blood T cell repertoires in COVID-19. Assay: immunoSEQ multiplex PCR; the TCRdb copy retains only in-frame clones and omits some. Of around 72,000 clones in the sample, 80% to 95% were seen once. Sequenced material: peripheral blood. Every receptor here comes from a human donor with active COVID-19. The donor label of this sample is uncertain. CDR3s include the opening cysteine and the closing phenylalanine or tryptophan. The D gene is left open where the match is weak. The size field is filled for only some rows; it gives once, few, many or a size class.

J | V | D | size | DNA | CDR3
TRBJ2-7 | TRBV28 | - | few | TGTGCCAGCAGCCGAACCTGGACAGTATACGAGCAGTACTTC | CASSRTWTVYEQYF
TRBJ1-3 | TRBV23-1 | TRBD1 | - | TGCGCCAGCAGTCCGACCATCCTGGACAGGGACTCTGGAAACACCATATATTTT | CASSPTILDRDSGNTIYF
TRBJ2-2 | TRBV24-1 | TRBD2 | - | TGTGCCACCAGTGATAGGAGGAGAACTAGCGGGAGAACCGGGGAGCTGTTTTTT | CATSDRRRTSGRTGELFF
TRBJ2-1 | TRBV19 | - | - | TGTGCCAGTAGTTTTAGCGGAAATGAGCAGTTCTTC | CASSFSGNEQFF
TRBJ1-3 | TRBV11-2 | - | once | TGTGCCAGCAGCTTACTCCAGGGGAACGCTGGAAACACCATATATTTT | CASSLLQGNAGNTIYF
TRBJ2-2 | TRBV6-4 | - | - | TGTGCCAGCAGTGACTCTGGCAGGGACACCGGGGAGCTGTTTTTT | CASSDSGRDTGELFF
TRBJ2-2 | TRBV19 | - | - | TGTGCCAGTAGTAGGCCAGGGGTTTACACCGGGGAGCTGTTTTTT | CASSRPGVYTGELFF
TRBJ1-1 | TRBV6-5 | TRBD1 | - | TGTGCCAGCAGATCGACAGGGGACACTGAAGCTTTCTTT | CASRSTGDTEAFF
TRBJ1-5 | TRBV19 | TRBD1 | - | TGTGCCAGTAGTCCCCGACAGGGAAGCAATCAGCCCCAGCATTTT | CASSPRQGSNQPQHF
TRBJ2-1 | TRBV11-3 | - | - | TGTGCCAGCAGCTTAGATCGCGCGGGCAATGAGCAGTTCTTC | CASSLDRAGNEQFF
TRBJ1-5 | TRBV24-1 | - | - | TGTGCCACCAGTGATTCAAATCAGCCCCAGCATTTT | CATSDSNQPQHF
TRBJ2-7 | TRBV2 | - | - | TGTGCCAGCAGTGGACTCGGCGAGCAGTACTTC | CASSGLGEQYF
TRBJ2-5 | TRBV5-8 | - | - | TGTGCCAGCAGCCATACTTCAGGGATTTACCAAGAGACCCAGTACTTC | CASSHTSGIYQETQYF
TRBJ2-7 | TRBV28 | TRBD2 | - | TGTGCCAGCAGTTTATCCCTACTAGCGGGAGGGCACGAGCAGTACTTC | CASSLSLLAGGHEQYF
TRBJ1-2 | TRBV19 | TRBD1 | - | TGTGCCAGTAGTCACTTGGGACAGGACGGGGTAGGCTACACCTTC | CASSHLGQDGVGYTF
TRBJ1-1 | TRBV18 | TRBD1 | - | TGTGCCAGCTCACCCCGGACAGGCGACAACACTGAAGCTTTCTTT | CASSPRTGDNTEAFF
TRBJ1-1 | TRBV11-2 | - | - | TGTGCCAGCAGCTTAGACAGAACCACTGAAGCTTTCTTT | CASSLDRTTEAFF
TRBJ2-5 | TRBV11-2 | - | - | TGTGCCAGCAGCTTAGAAACTGATCGGGCCCAGTACTTC | CASSLETDRAQYF
TRBJ2-7 | TRBV6-5 | - | - | TGTGCCTCGGCGCGGGCTAGCGAGTACGAGCAGTACTTC | CASARASEYEQYF
TRBJ2-1 | TRBV9 | TRBD2 | - | TGTGCCAGCAGCGTAACTAGCGGGAGTTATCATGAGCAGTTCTTC | CASSVTSGSYHEQFF
TRBJ2-7 | TRBV7-8 | TRBD1 | few | TGTGCCAGCAGACACGGGACAGGGGGCAGGTACGAGCAGTACTTC | CASRHGTGGRYEQYF
TRBJ1-4 | TRBV2 | - | - | TGTGCCAGCAGTCTGAACCAGGAAAGGGGCGAAAAACTGTTTTTT | CASSLNQERGEKLFF
TRBJ2-6 | TRBV6-2/TRBV6-3 | - | once | TGTGCCAGCAGTACCGCTGGCGGGGCCAACGTCCTGACTTTC | CASSTAGGANVLTF
TRBJ2-1 | TRBV29-1 | - | - | TGCAGCGTTGTGCCAGCGGGCTACAATGAGCAGTTCTTC | CSVVPAGYNEQFF
TRBJ1-5 | TRBV2 | - | - | TGTGCCAGTTCTTCAGGGTTAGAGAGCAATCAGCCCCAGCATTTT | CASSSGLESNQPQHF
TRBJ2-3 | TRBV10-1 | - | once | TGCGCCAGCAGTGAGTCGACACACACAGATACGCAGTATTTT | CASSESTHTDTQYF
TRBJ2-2 | TRBV6-5 | - | - | TGTGCCAGCAGTTACCTGAACACCGGGGAGCTGTTTTTT | CASSYLNTGELFF